Below, 21 T cell receptor beta chains from the same sample are listed, as sequenced in a study of T cell responses to AZD1222 COVID-19 vaccine. Using immunoSEQ multiplex PCR, the repertoire was profiled, and TCRdb retains in-frame clones only, with some absent. The repertoire holds some 120,000 clones, roughly 84% seen once, with about 6.2% in the top ten. The input for sequencing was peripheral blood, taken on day 0 of AZD1222 vaccination. The receptors originated from an adult in good health.

The rearrangement joins TRBV7-2 to TRBJ2-2, with D hard to call. The germline V and J ends were trimmed by 2 bases and 6 bases, with 10 bases remaining between them. CDR1 and CDR2 (germline): SGHTA, FQGNSA. This CDR3 is built from 14 residues. The CDR3 sequence is CASSLIQSAGELFF. The CDR3 nucleotides are TGTGCCAGCAGCTTAATTCAGTCAGCCGGGGAGCTGTTTTTT.

The V call is TRBV6-5, the J call TRBJ1-2, with a tentative D call TRBD1 (5 bases). Germline CDR1 and CDR2: MNHEY and SVGAGI. The CDR3 is made up of 13 amino acids. V shed 0 bases and J shed 7 bases, with 9 bases lying between them. The CDR3 sequence: CASSYSGAGGYTF. Here the CDR3 DNA reads TGTGCCAGCAGTTACTCAGGGGCGGGTGGCTACACCTTC.

V gene TRBV27 combines with J gene TRBJ1-1; 7 nucleotides match TRBD1. V dropped 0 bases and J dropped 4; count of bases not matched to a gene: 5. The CDR3 loop spans 15 amino acids. Looked up from germline, CDR1 is MNHEY and CDR2 is SMNVEV (reference sequence). The CDR3 is CASSLSGGPGTEAFF. The DNA of the CDR3 is TGTGCCAGCAGTTTATCAGGGGGCCCGGGCACTGAAGCTTTCTTT.

The CDR3 spells CACPPETANYGYTF. CDR3 in DNA: TGTGCCTGCCCCCCCGAGACGGCTAACTATGGCTACACCTTC. V is TRBV30 and J is TRBJ1-2; unclear D gene. The CDR3 loop spans 14 amino acids. V was clipped by 6 bases and J by 0 bases, with 14 bases between them. Germline CDR1 GTSNPN, CDR2 SVGIG (reference sequence).

The chain links TRBV12-3 or TRBV12-4 to TRBJ1-1; tentatively, D is TRBD1 (5 bases). The ends were cut back, 8 bases at V and 1 base at J, with 5 bases in the middle. This CDR3 region has 11 residues. The CDR3 DNA reads TGTGCCAGCGGGGCGAACACTGAAGCTTTCTTT. Translating gives CASGANTEAFF.

This clone came up once. The chain is built from TRBV19 and TRBJ2-7; no clear D gene. CDR3 length: 13 amino acids. Germline CDR1 is LNHDA and CDR2 is SQIVND (reference sequence). Trimming pared 2 bases from V and 3 bases from J, leaving 8 bases between. In nucleotides, the CDR3 is TGTGCCAGTAGTATATTGGGGAACTACGAGCAGTACTTC. Translation gives CASSILGNYEQYF.

The CDR3 nucleotides read TGTGCCAGCAGCCAAGATTGGAGCCTTCGGGGTCACGAGCAGTACTTC. This translates into CASSQDWSLRGHEQYF. The rearrangement joins TRBV4-2 to TRBJ2-7, with D perhaps matching TRBD2 (5 bases). Germline V gene lookup returns CDR1 LGHNA and CDR2 YNFKEQ. The V gene lost 0 bases and the J gene lost 5 bases, with 17 bases spanning the gap. The CDR3 length is 16 residues.

The chain combines TRBV27 with TRBJ2-7; D is perhaps TRBD1 (6 bases). The V gene's germline CDR1 is MNHEY and CDR2 SMNVEV (reference sequence). CDR3 size: 13 residues. V lost 6 bases and J 3 bases, leaving 12 bases between the germline ends. CDR3 amino acids: CASSHTGRYEQYF. The DNA for the CDR3 is TGTGCCAGCAGCCACACAGGGCGCTACGAGCAGTACTTC.

This clone showed up just a few times. The chain links TRBV2 to TRBJ2-7; the D is unclear. The V end was cut by 4 bases, the J end by 5 bases, with 12 bases between. Germline V gives CDR1 SNHLY, CDR2 FYNNEI. The CDR3 spans 13 residues. CDR3 sequence reads: CASSAVAVNEQYF. The DNA for the CDR3 is TGTGCCAGCAGTGCCGTCGCTGTAAACGAGCAGTACTTC.

The chain employs TRBV24-1 and TRBJ2-1; the match to TRBD2 covers 9 bases. In germline, CDR1 is KGHDR, CDR2 SFDVKD. V dropped 1 base and J dropped 4; count of bases not matched to a gene: 4. The CDR3 has 16 amino acids. CDR3 region: CATSDFPSGGYNEQFF. CDR3 nucleotide sequence: TGTGCCACCAGTGATTTCCCCAGCGGGGGGTACAATGAGCAGTTCTTC.

The gene calls are TRBV15 and TRBJ2-7; TRBD1 aligns across 9 bases. V trimming: 4 bases; J trimming: 3 bases; junction bases outside the gene matches: 13. The CDR3 is 17 residues long. Germline assignment: CDR1 LNHNV and CDR2 YYDKDF (reference sequence). CDR3 protein: CATSTRPLRDRDYEQYF. In DNA, the CDR3 is TGTGCCACCAGCACACGACCCCTCCGGGACAGGGACTACGAGCAGTACTTC. Full variable domain (outside the CDR3, taken from reference TRBV15 and TRBJ2-7): DAMVIQNPRYQVTQFGKPVTLSCSQTLNHNVMYWYQQKSSQAPKLLFHYYDKDFNNEADTPDNFQSRRPNTSFCFLDIRSPGLGDTAMYLCATSTRPLRDRDYEQYFGPGTRLTVT.

The chain recombines TRBV15 with TRBJ2-1; D is unresolved. Germline CDR1 reads LNHNV; CDR2 reads YYDKDF (reference sequence). The CDR3 runs to 16 residues. The V gene lost 0 bases and the J gene lost 8 bases, with 17 bases spanning the gap. The CDR3 reads CATSRDGSPQVDEQFF. The DNA for the CDR3 is TGTGCCACCAGCAGAGACGGCAGCCCCCAAGTGGATGAGCAGTTCTTC.

V gene TRBV6-1 combines with J gene TRBJ1-2, with D perhaps TRBD1 (5 bases). The CDR3 spans 13 residues. CDR1 MNHNS and CDR2 SASEGT come from the germline V gene. The V and J ends lost 3 bases and 0 bases respectively, with 5 bases between them. Here the CDR3 reads CASSETANYGYTF. For the CDR3, the DNA is TGTGCCAGCAGTGAGACAGCTAACTATGGCTACACCTTC.

The chain employs TRBV9 and TRBJ1-2, with TRBD1 identical over 8 bases. The ends lost 4 bases at V and 4 bases at J; junction bases unmatched: 12. The CDR3 is 16 amino acids. Germline V gives CDR1 SGDLS, CDR2 YYNGEE. In nucleotides, the CDR3 is TGTGCCAGCAGCCCGCCGGACAGGGACTACCCCTATGGCTACACCTTC. Translation: CASSPPDRDYPYGYTF.

The V gene is TRBV29-1, the J gene TRBJ1-1, with 7 bases fitting TRBD1. This CDR3 comprises 15 residues. Germline V gives CDR1 SQVTM, CDR2 ANQGSEA. The junction had 9 bases not matched to a gene; V was cut back by 3 bases and J by 2 bases. The CDR3 reads CSVESGTGANTEAFF. In DNA, the CDR3 is TGCAGCGTTGAGTCCGGAACAGGGGCTAACACTGAAGCTTTCTTT.

The chain uses TRBV6-1 and TRBJ2-3, with D perhaps being TRBD1 or TRBD2 (7 bases each). The germline V gene encodes CDR1 MNHNS and CDR2 SASEGT. V gave up 0 bases and J gave up 5 bases, with 12 bases separating them. The CDR3 is made up of 15 amino acids. Here the CDR3 reads CASSEAARGGDTQYF. The CDR3, as DNA: TGTGCCAGCAGTGAAGCCGCCAGGGGGGGAGATACGCAGTATTTT.

This sequence joins TRBV28 and TRBJ1-2, with 8 bases matching TRBD1. The CDR3 contains 14 residues. CDR1 MDHEN and CDR2 SYDVKM come from the germline V gene. Trimming removed 6 bases from V and 3 bases from J; junction bases left unmatched: 6. The CDR3 region has the DNA TGTGCCAGCAGCTCGGACAGGGCGGACTATGGCTACACCTTC. It codes for CASSSDRADYGYTF.

This chain joins TRBV28 and TRBJ2-7; D gene unclear. Germline V gene sequence: CDR1 MDHEN, CDR2 SYDVKM. V shed 1 base and J shed 7 bases, with 8 bases lying between them. The CDR3 extends over 12 amino acids. CDR3 bases: TGTGCCAGCAGTTTATCATATGTGGAGCAGTACTTC. Its translation is CASSLSYVEQYF.

The chain has TRBV9 and TRBJ2-3, with TRBD2 as a possible D gene (5 bases). Trimming shortened V by 2 bases and J by 7 bases, and 20 bases separated the two germline ends. The CDR3 length is 16 residues. CDR1 and CDR2 (germline): SGDLS, YYNGEE. CDR3 DNA sequence: TGTGCCAGCAGCGTGGGGAGCGAAGGGAGAGTAAATACGCAGTATTTT. As protein: CASSVGSEGRVNTQYF.

V is TRBV4-2 and J is TRBJ2-5; TRBD2 matches at 16 bases. Per germline, CDR1 LGHNA and CDR2 YNFKEQ. With 3 bases clipped from V and 2 bases from J, the junction kept 0 bases outside the gene matches. The length of the CDR3 is 16 residues. The CDR3 is CASSQGLAGGQETQYF. The CDR3 region has the DNA TGTGCCAGCAGCCAGGGACTAGCGGGGGGGCAAGAGACCCAGTACTTC.

CDR3 amino acids: CASSLPVSNQPQHF. CDR3 bases: TGTGCCAGCAGTTTACCGGTAAGCAATCAGCCCCAGCATTTT. The rearrangement links TRBV28 to TRBJ1-5; D uncertain. This CDR3 comprises 14 residues. Germline CDR1 and CDR2: MDHEN and SYDVKM. V was shortened by 2 bases and J by 1 base, with 6 bases between the two germline ends.